What follows are 30 T cell receptor beta chains derived from one specimen sequenced in a study of CD8 T cells in Susac syndrome. An amount of RNA that ranged from roughly 0.5 to 1 ug was reverse transcribed with random hexamers. One entry per CDR3 protein, called by TCRdb with MiXCR from the immunoSEQ multiplex PCR reads. Of about 120,000 distinct CDR3 sequences listed, 80% to 95% are singletons. The sequencing sample was made of CD4+ T cells from PBMCs. These receptors originate from a human donor in good health.

The genes are TRBV5-1 and TRBJ1-5; D gene unclear. CDR1 is SGHRS and CDR2 is YFSETQ in the germline V gene. The CDR3 loop spans 15 amino acids. V was clipped by 4 bases and J by 0 bases, with 11 bases between them. The CDR3 sequence: CASSPDPFSNQPQHF. CDR3 nucleotides: TGCGCCAGCAGCCCCGACCCCTTTAGCAATCAGCCCCAGCATTTT.

J is TRBJ2-7 and V is TRBV5-1; D is undetermined. The CDR3 spans 13 residues. V was trimmed by 3 bases and J by 3 bases, leaving 10 bases between them. Germline-derived CDR1 and CDR2 are SGHRS and YFSETQ. The CDR3 DNA reads as TGCGCCAGCAGCTATGACAATGGCTACGAGCAGTACTTC. This sequence encodes CASSYDNGYEQYF.

The chain is built from TRBV29-1 and TRBJ1-2; no definite D call. Trimming pared 1 base from V and 8 bases from J, leaving 8 bases between. Germline V gives CDR1 SQVTM, CDR2 ANQGSEA. This CDR3 is 11 amino acids long. The CDR3 DNA reads as TGCAGCGTTGAAGGGGCACAAGGCTACACCTTC. This codes for CSVEGAQGYTF.

The gene calls are TRBV7-2 and TRBJ1-1; D might be TRBD1 (6 bases). The germline CDR1 and CDR2 sequences are SGHTA and FQGNSA. The CDR3 has 14 amino acids. V gave up 6 bases and J gave up 4 bases, with 15 bases separating them. The CDR3 here is CASSRGDRSTEAFF. CDR3 in DNA: TGTGCCAGCAGTAGGGGGGATCGGAGCACTGAAGCTTTCTTT.

The V gene is TRBV30, the J gene TRBJ2-1; 14 bases match TRBD2. J was trimmed by 0 bases and V by 3 bases; bases with no gene match: 10. This CDR3 contains 19 residues. The germline V gene encodes CDR1 GTSNPN and CDR2 SVGIG (reference sequence). The CDR3 loop reads CAWSPTGTSGSGSYNEQFF. CDR3 sequence (DNA): TGTGCCTGGAGCCCGACCGGGACTAGCGGGAGTGGCTCCTACAATGAGCAGTTCTTC. The full variable domain, rest sourced from reference TRBV30 and TRBJ2-1, is SQTIHQWPATLVQPVGSPLSLECTVEGTSNPNLYWYRQAAGRGLQLLFYSVGIGQISSEVPQNLSASRPQDRQFILSSKKLLLSDSGFYLCAWSPTGTSGSGSYNEQFFGPGTRLTVL.

The rearrangement uses TRBV3-1 and TRBJ2-7; 8 positions match TRBD2. This CDR3 region has 17 residues. CDR1 and CDR2 (germline): LGHDT, YNNKEL (reference sequence). Germline trimming cut 1 base from V and 2 bases from J; bases unmatched to any gene: 10. CDR3 sequence: CASSQGLSGRGAYEQYF. The CDR3 DNA is TGTGCCAGCAGCCAAGGGTTGAGCGGGAGAGGAGCCTACGAGCAGTACTTC.

This chain links TRBV9 with TRBJ1-1; D not resolved. CDR1 SGDLS and CDR2 YYNGEE come from the germline V gene. This CDR3 has 14 amino acids. V was cut by 0 bases and J by 10 bases, with 16 bases left in between. The CDR3, as DNA: TGTGCCAGCAGCGTAGGAATCAGGACGACGGTAGCTTTCTTT. Protein: CASSVGIRTTVAFF. Looking up the rest from reference TRBV9 and TRBJ1-1 gives the full variable domain: DSGVTQTPKHLITATGQRVTLRCSPRSGDLSVYWYQQSLDQGLQFLIQYYNGEERAKGNILERFSAQQFPDLHSELNLSSLELGDSALYFCASSVGIRTTVAFFGQGTRLTVV.

J is TRBJ2-7 and V is TRBV6-2 or TRBV6-3, with D possibly matching TRBD1 (6 bases). Germline V gene data show CDR1 as MNHEY and CDR2 as SVGEGT. V was trimmed by 8 bases and J by 0 bases, leaving 14 bases between them. This CDR3 region has 14 residues. The CDR3 DNA reads as TGTGCCAGCCAGAATACAGGGCTCTCCTACGAGCAGTACTTC. Translating it yields CASQNTGLSYEQYF.

This clonotype came up a few times. This chain links TRBV12-3 or TRBV12-4 with TRBJ2-2; D unclear. The CDR3 has 15 residues. V was cut by 0 bases and J by 2 bases, with 7 bases left in between. The CDR3, as DNA: TGTGCCAGCAGTTTAGCGGGTTCAAACACCGGGGAGCTGTTTTTT. It encodes CASSLAGSNTGELFF.

The J gene is TRBJ1-1, the V gene TRBV29-1, with a possible D match to TRBD1 (6 bases). The CDR3 loop spans 13 amino acids. The germline gives CDR1 SQVTM, CDR2 ANQGSEA. The V gene lost 2 bases and the J gene lost 6 bases, with 13 bases spanning the gap. The CDR3 is CSVERRQAPEAFF. The CDR3 coding sequence is TGCAGCGTTGAACGTAGACAGGCGCCTGAAGCTTTCTTT. Full variable domain (outside the CDR3, taken from reference TRBV29-1 and TRBJ1-1): SAVISQKPSRDICQRGTSLTIQCQVDSQVTMMFWYRQQPGQSLTLIATANQGSEATYESGFVIDKFPISRPNLTFSTLTVSNMSPEDSSIYLCSVERRQAPEAFFGQGTRLTVV.

Written as DNA, the CDR3 is TGTGCCAGCAGTTCAATAGTTCCGGGACTAGCAGCGCAGTACTTC. Translating it yields CASSSIVPGLAAQYF. J is TRBJ2-7 and V is TRBV25-1, with 9 bases aligning to TRBD2. V shed 5 bases and J 9 bases; nucleotides not matched to a gene: 14. Looked up from germline, CDR1 is MGHDK and CDR2 is SYGVNS. The CDR3 contains 15 residues.

This rearrangement joins TRBV12-3 or TRBV12-4 to TRBJ2-1; 11 nucleotides line up with TRBD2. The CDR3 contains 13 residues. V shed 6 bases and J 15 bases; nucleotides not matched to a gene: 10. In nucleotides, the CDR3 is TGTGCCAGCAGGGCTAGCGGGGGGACCAAGGGGTTCTTC. This gives the protein CASRASGGTKGFF.

This chain links TRBV11-1 with TRBJ2-7; 7 bases map to TRBD1. With V trimmed by 5 bases and J by 6 bases, 13 bases remained unmatched. From germline, CDR1 is SGHAT and CDR2 FQDESV (reference sequence). The CDR3 is 15 amino acids. DNA of the CDR3: TGTGCCAGCAGCCTAGAGCGTAGGGGGCTGGGCGAGCAGTACTTC. The encoded protein is CASSLERRGLGEQYF.

The CDR3 loop reads CASSLARVEGAGNTIYF. CDR3 in DNA: TGTGCCAGCAGCTTAGCGCGGGTTGAGGGAGCCGGAAACACCATATATTTT. The V gene is TRBV7-9, the J gene TRBJ1-3; D not resolved. The CDR3 is 17 amino acids. Germline CDR1 reads SEHNR; CDR2 reads FQNEAQ (reference sequence). Trimming left V 0 bases short and J 4 bases short, with 16 bases between.

The chain combines TRBV7-2 with TRBJ1-5; 8 nucleotides align to TRBD1. This CDR3 is built from 16 residues. The V gene's germline CDR1 is SGHTA and CDR2 FQGNSA. V was clipped by 5 bases and J by 2 bases; unmatched bases: 8. The CDR3 reads CASSPIGQGGNQPQHF. The CDR3 region has the DNA TGTGCCAGCAGCCCGATCGGACAGGGCGGCAATCAGCCCCAGCATTTT. The entire variable domain, with the rest obtained from reference TRBV7-2 and TRBJ1-5, is as follows: GAGVSQSPSNKVTEKGKDVELRCDPISGHTALYWYRQSLGQGLEFLIYFQGNSAPDKSGLPSDRFSAERTGGSVSTLTIQRTQQEDSAVYLCASSPIGQGGNQPQHFGDGTRLSIL.

The genes are TRBV9 and TRBJ2-1; D is perhaps TRBD1 (6 bases). Germline CDR1 reads SGDLS; CDR2 reads YYNGEE. The CDR3 covers 15 residues. The V end was cut by 2 bases, the J end by 0 bases, with 9 bases between. In nucleotides, the CDR3 is TGTGCCAGCAGCGTGTCAGGGGTCTCCTACAATGAGCAGTTCTTC. Its translation is CASSVSGVSYNEQFF.

The chain joins TRBV7-8 to TRBJ2-1; TRBD1 aligns across 9 bases. The germline V gene encodes CDR1 SGHVS and CDR2 FQNEAQ. The CDR3 totals 16 residues. V gave up 5 bases and J gave up 5 bases; unmatched junction bases: 10. CDR3 amino acids: CASSGRGQGPDNEQFF. CDR3 nucleotide sequence: TGTGCCAGCAGCGGGCGAGGACAGGGGCCTGACAATGAGCAGTTCTTC. The full variable domain, in which reference TRBV7-8 and TRBJ2-1 provide the parts outside the CDR3, is GAGVSQSPRYKVAKRGQDVALRCDPISGHVSLFWYQQALGQGPEFLTYFQNEAQLDKSGLPSDRFFAERPEGSVSTLKIQRTQQEDSAVYLCASSGRGQGPDNEQFFGPGTRLTVL.

The rearrangement links TRBV7-9 to TRBJ2-7; D not certain. The CDR3 length is 11 residues. Per the germline V gene, CDR1 is SEHNR and CDR2 is FQNEAQ (reference sequence). Trimming took off 5 bases at V and 6 bases at J, with 8 bases between the two ends. CDR3 sequence (DNA): TGTGCCAGCAGCCGGGCGACCGAGCAGTACTTC. It is translated as CASSRATEQYF.

This clonotype was seen only once. V gene TRBV5-1 combines with J gene TRBJ2-6; 8 positions agree with TRBD1. V trimming: 4 bases; J trimming: 0 bases; junction bases outside the gene matches: 9. Germline V lookup: CDR1 SGHRS, CDR2 YFSETQ. The CDR3 is 18 residues long. The CDR3 sequence is CASSVSGTGASGANVLTF. The CDR3 nucleotides read TGCGCCAGCAGCGTATCCGGGACAGGCGCCTCTGGGGCCAACGTCCTGACTTTC.

J is TRBJ2-3 and V is TRBV29-1; either TRBD1 or TRBD2 may fit D (5 bases each). V shed 4 bases and J shed 3 bases, with 20 bases lying between them. The CDR3 is 16 amino acids. Germline CDR1 reads SQVTM; CDR2 reads ANQGSEA. As DNA, the CDR3 is TGCAGCGTTGGGCTAGCTAAGGGGATGGTAACAGATACGCAGTATTTT. It encodes CSVGLAKGMVTDTQYF.

The gene calls are TRBV5-1 and TRBJ1-1, with D perhaps TRBD1 (5 bases). Trimming removed 8 bases at V and 4 bases at J, with 15 bases between. This CDR3 comprises 13 residues. Germline values: CDR1 SGHRS, CDR2 YFSETQ. CDR3 coding DNA: TGCGCCAGTGGTCAGGCGGGGACCACTGAAGCTTTCTTT. Protein sequence: CASGQAGTTEAFF. Full variable domain (rest looked up from reference TRBV5-1 and TRBJ1-1): KAGVTQTPRYLIKTRGQQVTLSCSPISGHRSVSWYQQTPGQGLQFLFEYFSETQRNKGNFPGRFSGRQFSNSRSEMNVSTLELGDSALYLCASGQAGTTEAFFGQGTRLTVV.

The V gene is TRBV11-2, the J gene TRBJ1-1, with D tentatively TRBD1 (5 bases). Trimming removed 0 bases from V and 3 bases from J, with 11 bases in between. Germline V lookup: CDR1 SGHAT, CDR2 FQNNGV. The CDR3 sequence is 15 residues long. The CDR3 reads CASSLEWGVDTEAFF. Here the CDR3 DNA reads TGTGCCAGCAGCTTAGAATGGGGCGTCGACACTGAAGCTTTCTTT.

The chain joins TRBV7-2 to TRBJ2-3; D tentatively fits TRBD1 or TRBD2 (6 bases each). Germline V gives CDR1 SGHTA, CDR2 FQGNSA. This CDR3 has 18 residues. V shed 0 bases and J shed 3 bases, with 19 bases lying between them. The CDR3 DNA reads as TGTGCCAGCAGCTTAGCGAAAGGGGGACTCTCCTCTACAGATACGCAGTATTTT. Its protein is CASSLAKGGLSSTDTQYF.

For the CDR3, the DNA is TGCAGCGTCAAGGACAGGGGCCCCTACAATGAGCAGTTCTTC. Protein: CSVKDRGPYNEQFF. This chain links TRBV29-1 with TRBJ2-1; 9 nucleotides agree with TRBD1. Per the germline V gene, CDR1 is SQVTM and CDR2 is ANQGSEA. The CDR3 contains 14 residues. Trimming cost V 6 bases and J 2 bases; bases outside gene matches: 5.

The rearrangement joins TRBV6-6 to TRBJ1-2; D unclear. CDR1 MNHNY and CDR2 SVGAGI come from the germline V gene (reference sequence). Trimming pared 2 bases from V and 10 bases from J, leaving 8 bases between. This CDR3 region has 11 residues. In DNA form, the CDR3 reads TGTGCCAGCAGTTACGACACGGACTACACCTTC. This sequence encodes CASSYDTDYTF.

The chain is built from TRBV20-1 and TRBJ1-2; TRBD1 might be the D (6 bases). CDR3 length: 14 residues. Per germline, CDR1 DFQATT and CDR2 SNEGSKA (reference sequence). V gave up 1 base and J gave up 3 bases, with 12 bases separating them. This chain's CDR3 is CSARVRGIDYGYTF. In DNA form, the CDR3 reads TGCAGTGCTAGAGTCAGGGGAATCGACTATGGCTACACCTTC.

V and J are TRBV29-1 and TRBJ1-2; a weak D match, TRBD1 (5 bases). The CDR3 runs to 14 residues. Trimming removed 7 bases from V and 4 bases from J, with 19 bases in between. Germline CDR1 and CDR2: SQVTM and ANQGSEA. CDR3 DNA sequence: TGCAGCGCCGACAGCGGGGGACTAGGCTATGGCTACACCTTC. Protein product: CSADSGGLGYGYTF.

V gene TRBV20-1 combines with J gene TRBJ1-1; D possibly corresponds to TRBD1 (6 bases). Trimming stripped 0 bases from V and 8 bases from J, with 10 bases between. CDR1 and CDR2 (germline): DFQATT, SNEGSKA (reference sequence). The CDR3 runs 12 residues. CDR3 in amino acids: CSARDYGTEAFF. DNA for the CDR3: TGCAGTGCTAGAGATTACGGGACAGAAGCTTTCTTT.

The rearrangement uses TRBV5-6 and TRBJ2-4; D could derive from TRBD1 or TRBD2 (5 bases each). V was trimmed by 4 bases and J by 15 bases, leaving 20 bases between them. The germline CDR1 and CDR2 sequences are SGHDT and YYEEEE. The CDR3 loop spans 13 amino acids. The CDR3 here is CASSRPSDGTMYF. CDR3 coding DNA: TGTGCCAGCAGCCGTCCCTCAGATGGGACGATGTACTTC.

This clonotype came up a few times. This rearrangement joins TRBV7-2 to TRBJ1-1; possible D gene TRBD1, 5 bases. CDR3 length equals 15 residues. The germline V gene has CDR1 SGHTA and CDR2 FQGNSA. The V and J ends lost 1 base and 1 base respectively, with 10 bases between them. CDR3 in amino acids: CASSLDGQGNTEAFF. The CDR3 bases are TGTGCCAGCAGCTTAGACGGGCAGGGGAACACTGAAGCTTTCTTT.